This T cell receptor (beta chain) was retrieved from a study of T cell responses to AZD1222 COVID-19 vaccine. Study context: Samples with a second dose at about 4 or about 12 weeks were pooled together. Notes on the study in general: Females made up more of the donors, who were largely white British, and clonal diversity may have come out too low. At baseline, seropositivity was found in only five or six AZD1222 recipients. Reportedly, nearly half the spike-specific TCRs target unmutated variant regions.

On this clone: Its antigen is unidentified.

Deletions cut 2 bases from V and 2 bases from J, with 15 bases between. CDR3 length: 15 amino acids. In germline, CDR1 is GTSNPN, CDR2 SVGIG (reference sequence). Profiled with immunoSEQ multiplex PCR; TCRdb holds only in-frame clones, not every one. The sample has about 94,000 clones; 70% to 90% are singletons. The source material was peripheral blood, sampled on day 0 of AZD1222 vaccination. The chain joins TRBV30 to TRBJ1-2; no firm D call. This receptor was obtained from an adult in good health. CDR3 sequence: CAWSTSRTVNYGYTF. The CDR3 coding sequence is TGTGCCTGGAGTACCTCCAGGACCGTCAACTATGGCTACACCTTC.